Below, 30 T cell receptor beta chains from the same sample are listed, as sequenced in a study of blood T cells in healthy people across ages. A J-beta primer mix and a sample-barcoded 5' primer were used in a second PCR of about 6 to 12 cycles. TCRdb recomputed calls from the 5' RACE reads with MiXCR, one row per CDR3 protein. The sample holds about 1,500,000 distinct CDR3 sequences, about 28% seen once. The sequencing input was blood. The receptors shown here come from a woman in her 30s in good health.

Many counts were recorded for this clonotype. The V and J genes are TRBV20-1 and TRBJ2-3; D is undetermined. Germline values: CDR1 DFQATT, CDR2 SNEGSKA (reference sequence). This CDR3 has 13 amino acids. V was cut by 3 bases and J by 3 bases, with 10 bases left in between. The CDR3 sequence: CSASDEVTDTQYF. DNA for the CDR3: TGCAGTGCTAGTGACGAGGTTACAGATACGCAGTATTTT.

Regarding this clonotype: At one end the junction does not follow the germline gene, possibly because of a read error. V gene TRBV20-1 combines with J gene TRBJ2-7; the match to TRBD1 covers 7 bases. The J call may be incorrect, as the DNA end agrees better with TRBJ2-5. From germline, CDR1 is DFQATT and CDR2 SNEGSKA (reference sequence). The CDR3 extends over 16 amino acids. This CDR3 reads CSAGDSGTDMQETQYF. The CDR3 DNA follows: TGCAGTGCTGGAGATTCTGGGACAGATATGCAAGAGACCCAGTACTTC.

This clonotype was recorded a few times. This chain connects TRBV27 to TRBJ1-5; a weak D match, TRBD1 (6 bases). Trimming stripped 1 base from V and 6 bases from J, with 10 bases between. The CDR3 totals 14 residues. Germline values: CDR1 MNHEY, CDR2 SMNVEV (reference sequence). Written as DNA, the CDR3 is TGTGCCAGCAGTTTATTCAGGGGAGGTCAGCCCCAGCATTTT. Its protein product is CASSLFRGGQPQHF.

This chain uses TRBV12-3 or TRBV12-4 with TRBJ2-3, with TRBD2 as a possible D gene (6 bases). Trimming removed 6 bases at V and 4 bases at J, with 11 bases between. The CDR3 is 13 amino acids. The CDR3 protein is CASRKWGADTQYF. In DNA, the CDR3 is TGTGCCAGCAGAAAATGGGGGGCAGATACGCAGTATTTT.

This clonotype was seen more than once but under ten times. V gene TRBV4-3 combines with J gene TRBJ2-3; D is unresolved. Germline V CDR1 and CDR2: LGHNA, YSLEER. Trimming cost V 1 base and J 6 bases, with 17 bases left between them. The CDR3 contains 16 residues. The CDR3 sequence is CASSQAVQRSFDTQYF. In nucleotides, the CDR3 is TGCGCCAGCAGCCAAGCGGTACAGAGGAGTTTTGATACGCAGTATTTT.

The chain uses TRBV3-1 and TRBJ1-2; D is undetermined. Germline V gives CDR1 LGHDT, CDR2 YNNKEL (reference sequence). The CDR3 length is 13 residues. V dropped 1 base and J dropped 6 bases, with 9 bases sitting between them. CDR3: CASSQGPGDGYTF. The DNA of the CDR3 is TGTGCCAGCAGCCAAGGGCCGGGAGATGGCTACACCTTC.

The V call is TRBV4-3, the J call TRBJ1-2; D might be TRBD1 (5 bases). Deletions cut 1 base from V and 7 bases from J, with 19 bases between. CDR3 size: 16 residues. Per germline, CDR1 LGHNA and CDR2 YSLEER. The CDR3 coding sequence is TGCGCCAGCAGCCAAGCCACCAAGACAGTTCTGGCTGGCTACACCTTC. Translation: CASSQATKTVLAGYTF.

The gene calls are TRBV5-1 and TRBJ2-1; a weak D match, TRBD1 (6 bases). The V gene lost 3 bases and the J gene lost 6 bases, with 13 bases spanning the gap. The CDR3 loop spans 14 amino acids. The germline V gene has CDR1 SGHRS and CDR2 YFSETQ. CDR3 bases: TGCGCCAGCAGCTCCTCCTTAGGGGGCAATGAGCAGTTCTTC. Encoded protein: CASSSSLGGNEQFF.

This clonotype occurred once. The gene calls are TRBV11-2 and TRBJ2-2, with D tentatively TRBD2 (6 bases). V lost 3 bases, J lost 0 bases, and 11 bases lay in between. The length of the CDR3 is 16 residues. Germline V gene data show CDR1 as SGHAT and CDR2 as FQNNGV. CDR3 nucleotide sequence: TGTGCCAGCAGCTTTACAAAGCGGGCGAACACCGGGGAGCTGTTTTTT. This codes for CASSFTKRANTGELFF.

This clonotype was picked up a small number of times. The chain has TRBV7-3 and TRBJ2-5; a possible D gene is TRBD1 (6 bases). The length of the CDR3 is 14 residues. Germline CDR1 SGHTA, CDR2 FQGTGA. Trimming left V 2 bases short and J 5 bases short, with 12 bases between. The CDR3 region is CASSLWGPGETQYF. The DNA for the CDR3 is TGTGCCAGCAGCTTATGGGGGCCTGGGGAGACCCAGTACTTC.

This clonotype was observed many times. This chain uses TRBV29-1 with TRBJ2-1; D might be TRBD2 (5 bases). Trimming pared 0 bases from V and 6 bases from J, leaving 18 bases between. Germline V gene lookup returns CDR1 SQVTM and CDR2 ANQGSEA. There are 16 residues in the CDR3. The CDR3 loop reads CSVEEIEGEARNEQFF. The DNA for the CDR3 is TGCAGCGTTGAAGAAATAGAGGGAGAAGCCCGCAATGAGCAGTTCTTC.

The sample holds a few counts of this clonotype. The chain recombines TRBV5-1 with TRBJ2-7, with D tentatively TRBD1 (6 bases). Germline V CDR1 and CDR2: SGHRS, YFSETQ. This CDR3 has 15 amino acids. Trimming pared 3 bases from V and 2 bases from J, leaving 15 bases between. CDR3 sequence: CASSSSTGRTYEQYF. In nucleotides, the CDR3 is TGCGCCAGCAGCTCATCGACAGGACGAACCTACGAGCAGTACTTC.

The chain couples TRBV5-1 to TRBJ2-3, with D unclear. V was pared by 4 bases and J by 2 bases, with 17 bases between. The CDR3 loop spans 16 amino acids. Germline-derived CDR1 and CDR2 are SGHRS and YFSETQ. The CDR3 sequence is CASSRWGSRLTDTQYF. The CDR3 bases are TGCGCCAGCAGCCGCTGGGGATCCCGCCTCACAGATACGCAGTATTTT. Drawing the rest from reference TRBV5-1 and TRBJ2-3, the complete variable domain is KAGVTQTPRYLIKTRGQQVTLSCSPISGHRSVSWYQQTPGQGLQFLFEYFSETQRNKGNFPGRFSGRQFSNSRSEMNVSTLELGDSALYLCASSRWGSRLTDTQYFGPGTRLTVL.

The V and J genes are TRBV2 and TRBJ2-3; 14 nucleotides agree with TRBD2. The V gene end was trimmed by 6 bases and the J gene end by 4 bases; junction bases not matched to a gene: 6. Germline values: CDR1 SNHLY, CDR2 FYNNEI. The length of the CDR3 is 16 residues. This CDR3 is CASRGGLAGGSDTQYF. The CDR3, as DNA: TGTGCCAGCAGGGGAGGACTAGCGGGAGGATCAGATACGCAGTATTTT.

The rearrangement uses TRBV5-1 and TRBJ2-5; 11 nucleotides agree with TRBD2. V dropped 4 bases and J dropped 4; count of bases not matched to a gene: 3. The germline V gene encodes CDR1 SGHRS and CDR2 YFSETQ. There are 14 residues in the CDR3. The CDR3 loop reads CASSATSGTETQYF. CDR3 bases: TGCGCCAGCAGCGCGACTAGCGGGACAGAGACCCAGTACTTC.

A few counts support this clonotype. A clone one base away is much larger, so this may be a read error. The chain couples TRBV6-2 or TRBV6-3 to TRBJ2-4; D remains ambiguous. Germline CDR1 and CDR2: MNHEY and SVGEGT. This CDR3 has 14 residues. Deletions cut 2 bases from V and 4 bases from J, with 9 bases between. The CDR3 reads CASSYAKDKNIQYF. The CDR3 region has the DNA TGTGCCAGCAGTTACGCGAAGGATAAAAACATTCAGTACTTC.

This clonotype was seen a few times. The junction differs from germline at one of its ends, possibly a read error. V is TRBV20-1 and J is TRBJ2-1; D unresolved. In germline, CDR1 is DFQATT, CDR2 SNEGSKA (reference sequence). The CDR3 spans 16 residues. CDR3 in DNA: TGCAGTGCTAGTATGAGAGACGCCAGCTCCTGCAATGAGCAGTTCTTC. It is translated as CSASMRDASSCNEQFF.

Comments on this clonotype: This may come from a read error, since a much larger clone is one base off. No conserved phenylalanine or tryptophan is present at the end of the CDR3, so a read error is the likely explanation. The chain employs TRBV12-3 or TRBV12-4 and TRBJ2-1, with 9 bases matching TRBD2. The CDR3 length is 14 residues. Germline trimming cut 6 bases from V and 5 bases from J; bases unmatched to any gene: 5. The CDR3 DNA reads as TGTGCCAGCAGGCTTAGCGGGGGAGACAATGAGCAGTTCTTA. Its translation: CASRLSGGDNEQFL.

The chain uses TRBV7-2 and TRBJ1-1; 9 bases are shared with TRBD1. Germline CDR1 SGHTA, CDR2 FQGNSA. The CDR3 has 15 amino acids. The J segment lost 2 bases and the V segment lost 5 bases, leaving 6 bases of the junction unmatched. In nucleotides, the CDR3 is TGTGCCAGCAGCGCACAGACAGGGGGTAACACTGAAGCTTTCTTT. Translation: CASSAQTGGNTEAFF.

The chain links TRBV20-1 to TRBJ2-1, with 7 bases lining up with TRBD2. The CDR3 has 13 residues. With 6 bases clipped from V and 9 bases from J, the junction kept 11 bases outside the gene matches. Germline CDR1 and CDR2: DFQATT and SNEGSKA (reference sequence). The CDR3 here is CSALISGIGEQFF. The CDR3 DNA sequence: TGCAGTGCCCTTATAAGCGGGATTGGTGAGCAGTTCTTC.

A note on this clonotype: This may arise from a read error, as a much more abundant clone is one base away. V gene TRBV20-1 combines with J gene TRBJ2-7; D remains ambiguous. Germline V gives CDR1 DFQATT, CDR2 SNEGSKA (reference sequence). The CDR3 length is 15 residues. The V and J ends lost 6 bases and 0 bases respectively, with 18 bases between them. CDR3 region: CSAISGRRPSYEQYF. CDR3 coding DNA: TGCAGTGCGATATCAGGCCGTAGGCCCTCCTACGAGCAGTACTTC.

The CDR3 is CASSLNRGRSEAFF. CDR3 bases: TGCGCCAGCAGCTTGAATAGGGGTAGGAGTGAAGCTTTCTTT. The chain combines TRBV5-1 with TRBJ1-1; a possible D gene is TRBD1 (5 bases). CDR1 and CDR2 (germline): SGHRS, YFSETQ. Deletions cut 1 base from V and 7 bases from J, with 14 bases between. The CDR3 is 14 residues long.

This clonotype has just a few counts. The chain has TRBV3-1 and TRBJ2-5, with 11 bases aligning to TRBD2. CDR3 length: 16 residues. Germline V CDR1 and CDR2: LGHDT, YNNKEL (reference sequence). After removal of 4 bases from V and 5 bases from J, the junction contained 9 bases not matched to a gene. The CDR3 is CASSRWTSGFRETQYF. The CDR3 nucleotides read TGTGCCAGCAGCCGGTGGACTAGCGGGTTCCGGGAGACCCAGTACTTC.

This clonotype was counted between two and nine times. The CDR3 spells CSAIRSSVSYNEQFF. In nucleotides, the CDR3 is TGCAGTGCCATTCGGAGTTCGGTCTCCTACAATGAGCAGTTCTTC. The V call is TRBV20-1, the J call TRBJ2-1; D remains ambiguous. CDR3 length: 15 amino acids. Germline V gene lookup returns CDR1 DFQATT and CDR2 SNEGSKA (reference sequence). V gave up 6 bases and J gave up 0 bases, with 15 bases separating them.

The table lists this clonotype with a count of one. The V call is TRBV6-5, the J call TRBJ1-1, with 7 bases identical to TRBD1. Looked up from germline, CDR1 is MNHEY and CDR2 is SVGAGI. V dropped 4 bases and J dropped 2; count of bases not matched to a gene: 10. The CDR3 length is 16 residues. CDR3 sequence (DNA): TGTGCCAGCAGTTGGGACAGTTCGGGTGGAAACACTGAAGCTTTCTTT. Translation: CASSWDSSGGNTEAFF.

This clonotype was picked up a small number of times. The CDR3 loop is CSAGVLHNEQFF. CDR3 nucleotide sequence: TGCAGCGCTGGGGTACTCCACAATGAGCAGTTCTTC. The chain couples TRBV29-1 to TRBJ2-1; D unclear. CDR1 and CDR2 (germline): SQVTM, ANQGSEA. The CDR3 covers 12 residues. V was trimmed by 7 bases and J by 5 bases, leaving 12 bases between them.

The sample holds a few counts of this clonotype. The V call is TRBV20-1, the J call TRBJ2-3; 9 bases agree with TRBD2. Unmatched junction bases numbered 5, after V lost 2 bases and J lost 5 bases. The CDR3 is 14 amino acids. CDR1 DFQATT and CDR2 SNEGSKA come from the germline V gene (reference sequence). Written as DNA, the CDR3 is TGCAGTGCTAGACGGCTAGCGGGGATAGATACGCAGTATTTT. It translates to CSARRLAGIDTQYF.

This clonotype was seen only a few times. The V and J genes are TRBV6-2 or TRBV6-3 and TRBJ2-3, with 7 bases lining up with TRBD2. The V gene end was trimmed by 4 bases and the J gene end by 10 bases; junction bases not matched to a gene: 8. Per germline, CDR1 MNHEY and CDR2 SVGEGT. The CDR3 consists of 13 residues. For the CDR3, the DNA is TGTGCCAGCAGTTCCCCAGCGGGGAGGTCGCAGTATTTT. Translated: CASSSPAGRSQYF.

This clonotype was seen more than once but under ten times. CDR3 coding DNA: TGCGCCAGCAGCTCGGACAGGGCGGCCGAGCAGTACTTC. Translating it yields CASSSDRAAEQYF. The V and J genes are TRBV5-1 and TRBJ2-7; 8 bases line up with TRBD1. This CDR3 has 13 amino acids. Germline CDR1 is SGHRS and CDR2 is YFSETQ. Losses at the gene ends were 3 bases for V and 6 bases for J; bases not matched to a gene: 5.

This clonotype occurred many times. The V gene is TRBV3-1, the J gene TRBJ2-4; the D is unclear. The ends were cut back, 5 bases at V and 9 bases at J, with 8 bases in the middle. Germline loops: CDR1 LGHDT, CDR2 YNNKEL (reference sequence). CDR3 size: 11 residues. The CDR3 DNA sequence: TGTGCCAGCAGCTCCCGCGGCATTCAGTACTTC. This sequence encodes CASSSRGIQYF.